This TCR beta chain was retrieved from a study of CD8 T cells in ankylosing spondylitis. This clonotype was counted between two and nine times. Antigen unknown. Study results and caveats: As reported, disease-linked clones showed significant enrichment in matched ankylosing spondylitis synovial fluid. Certain motif variants had earlier appeared in reactive arthritis synovial fluid and blood. The authors found the disease-linked clones to be CD8+ and relatively rare in peripheral blood.

This CDR3 comprises 15 residues. Germline CDR1 and CDR2: SQVTM and ANQGSEA. The ends were cut back, 1 base at V and 3 bases at J, with 15 bases in the middle. Each TCR beta library was made by quantitative 5'-RACE that incorporated molecular barcodes. One entry per CDR3 protein, called by TCRdb with MiXCR from the 5' RACE reads. The sample has roughly 260,000 distinct CDR3 sequences; roughly 20% are singletons. This chain connects TRBV29-1 to TRBJ1-1; TRBD1 is a possible D gene (6 bases). Input material: blood, either unsorted or a sorted T cell fraction (not recorded which). The sequence was obtained from a male donor with ankylosing spondylitis or in good health (not recorded which). CDR3 in amino acids: CSVEVGVGGYTEAFF. In DNA, the CDR3 is TGCAGCGTTGAAGTAGGGGTAGGGGGGTACACTGAAGCTTTCTTT.